These 29 T cell receptor beta chains came from one sample sequenced in a study of T cell responses to AZD1222 COVID-19 vaccine (dated by TCRdb to about 2021). The receptor library was made with the immunoSEQ multiplex PCR assay. TCRdb carries this immuneACCESS record with in-frame sequences only. Its versions omit some clonotypes, under half of them owing to an unresolved V gene in the studies checked, with the rest unexplained. Here the sample has roughly 150,000 clones; around 90% occur a single time. 5% to 6.5% of the sample goes to the ten largest clones. The time point label for this specimen denotes: about 28 days (+/-7) after the second vaccine dose. The sequenced sample was peripheral blood, obtained 28 days after the second AZD1222 dose. All receptors come from an adult who received the AZD1222 COVID-19 vaccine.

The chain couples TRBV6-2 or TRBV6-3 to TRBJ1-2, with D possibly TRBD1 on 6 matching bases. The CDR3 runs to 13 residues. Trimming removed 4 bases at V and 8 bases at J, with 14 bases between. CDR1 and CDR2 (germline): MNHEY, SVGEGT. DNA for the CDR3: TGTGCCAGCAGTTGCCCCGATGGGGGCGGCTACACCTTC. This translates into CASSCPDGGGYTF.

The V and J genes are TRBV2 and TRBJ1-2; the match to TRBD1 covers 7 bases. The V and J ends lost 3 bases and 4 bases, in that order; junction bases with no gene match: 2. The germline CDR1 and CDR2 sequences are SNHLY and FYNNEI. The CDR3 runs to 13 residues. The CDR3 DNA sequence: TGTGCCAGCAGTGAGGACAGGTCCTATGGCTACACCTTC. This encodes CASSEDRSYGYTF. Using reference TRBV2 and TRBJ1-2 for the parts outside the CDR3, the full variable domain is EPEVTQTPSHQVTQMGQEVILRCVPISNHLYFYWYRQILGQKVEFLVSFYNNEISEKSEIFDDQFSVERPDGSNFTLKIRSTKLEDSAMYFCASSEDRSYGYTFGSGTRLTVV.

J is TRBJ1-2 and V is TRBV6-4; a possible D gene is TRBD1 (6 bases). The germline V gene encodes CDR1 MRHNA and CDR2 SNTAGT. This CDR3 has 15 amino acids. The V end was cut by 6 bases, the J end by 6 bases, with 20 bases between. CDR3 region: CASRPGTTGNHGYTF. CDR3 nucleotide sequence: TGTGCCAGCAGGCCCGGAACCACAGGGAATCATGGCTACACCTTC.

J is TRBJ1-5 and V is TRBV6-5; perhaps TRBD1 as D (5 bases). There are 15 residues in the CDR3. Trimming pared 2 bases from V and 0 bases from J, leaving 8 bases between. Germline V gives CDR1 MNHEY, CDR2 SVGAGI. The CDR3 DNA follows: TGTGCCAGCAGTTACCGGCAGGGTAGCAATCAGCCCCAGCATTTT. Amino acid sequence: CASSYRQGSNQPQHF.

The CDR3 protein is CASRRVLGDYNEQFF. The CDR3 nucleotides are TGTGCCAGCAGGCGGGTTTTGGGAGACTACAATGAGCAGTTCTTC. V gene TRBV6-5 combines with J gene TRBJ2-1; TRBD2 might be the D (5 bases). Deletions cut 6 bases from V and 3 bases from J, with 15 bases between. Germline CDR1 is MNHEY and CDR2 is SVGAGI. CDR3 length: 15 residues.

The chain has TRBV6-5 and TRBJ2-3, with D possibly matching TRBD1 (6 bases). Germline V gene sequence: CDR1 MNHEY, CDR2 SVGAGI. CDR3 length: 15 residues. V was pared by 2 bases and J by 3 bases, with 12 bases between. CDR3 sequence: CASSYSQGWTDTQYF. DNA of the CDR3: TGTGCCAGCAGTTACAGTCAGGGGTGGACAGATACGCAGTATTTT.

This clone has a single count. This chain links TRBV30 with TRBJ1-3; no clear D. Germline loops: CDR1 GTSNPN, CDR2 SVGIG (reference sequence). The CDR3 runs 12 residues. The V gene lost 2 bases and the J gene lost 1 base, with 3 bases spanning the gap. CDR3 bases: TGTGCCTGGAGTTATTCTGGAAACACCATATATTTT. Its protein product is CAWSYSGNTIYF. Together with reference TRBV30 and TRBJ1-3, the CDR3 gives the full variable domain: SQTIHQWPATLVQPVGSPLSLECTVEGTSNPNLYWYRQAAGRGLQLLFYSVGIGQISSEVPQNLSASRPQDRQFILSSKKLLLSDSGFYLCAWSYSGNTIYFGEGSWLTVV.

The V call is TRBV19, the J call TRBJ2-5; 12 bases fit TRBD2. Unmatched junction bases numbered 8, after V lost 4 bases and J lost 2 bases. The CDR3 spans 17 residues. In germline, CDR1 is LNHDA, CDR2 SQIVND (reference sequence). The CDR3 sequence is CASSNLAGGLGQETQYF. The CDR3 nucleotides are TGTGCCAGTAGTAACCTAGCGGGGGGGCTCGGTCAAGAGACCCAGTACTTC.

The chain couples TRBV12-3 or TRBV12-4 to TRBJ1-5; D unclear. The CDR3 has 12 amino acids. V was pared by 4 bases and J by 5 bases, with 6 bases between. CDR3 sequence (DNA): TGTGCCAGCAGTTGGGTCGATCAGCCCCAGCATTTT. Amino acids: CASSWVDQPQHF.

CDR3 in DNA: TGTGCCATCACATCTGGGGGGGAGAACACCGGGGAGCTGTTTTTT. It encodes CAITSGGENTGELFF. The chain links TRBV10-3 to TRBJ2-2, with 7 positions matching TRBD2. This CDR3 is built from 15 residues. In germline, CDR1 is ENHRY, CDR2 SYGVKD. The J segment lost 1 base and the V segment lost 7 bases, leaving 6 bases of the junction unmatched.

This chain connects TRBV12-3 or TRBV12-4 to TRBJ1-1, with D maybe TRBD1 (6 bases). The CDR3 loop spans 13 amino acids. The V end lost 7 bases, the J end lost 8 bases, and 17 bases lay between the germline ends. The CDR3 region is CASTLPSGTEAFF. In DNA, the CDR3 is TGTGCCAGCACTCTTCCCTCCGGGACAGAAGCTTTCTTT.

This clone showed up just once. The chain couples TRBV7-9 to TRBJ2-7; 10 nucleotides align to TRBD1. Trimming removed 5 bases from V and 7 bases from J; junction bases left unmatched: 5. CDR3 length: 13 amino acids. CDR1 SEHNR and CDR2 FQNEAQ come from the germline V gene (reference sequence). The CDR3: CASSRQGAGEQYF. The CDR3 region has the DNA TGTGCCAGCAGCCGACAGGGGGCGGGAGAGCAGTACTTC.

V usage is TRBV12-1 and J usage is TRBJ2-6. TRBV12-1 is deemed a pseudogene. There are 17 residues in the CDR3. CDR3 region: CASSFQTLCSGANVLTF. The CDR3 coding sequence is TGTGCCAGCAGCTTTCAGACCCTATGCTCTGGGGCCAACGTCCTGACTTTC.

The chain combines TRBV5-1 with TRBJ1-3, with a possible D match to TRBD1 (5 bases). Trimming left V 3 bases short and J 0 bases short, with 10 bases between. This CDR3 comprises 15 residues. Germline V gives CDR1 SGHRS, CDR2 YFSETQ. The CDR3 loop is CASSSGPSSGNTIYF. DNA of the CDR3: TGCGCCAGCAGCTCGGGACCGTCCTCTGGAAACACCATATATTTT.

Written as DNA, the CDR3 is TGCAGCGTTGAATGGCAGCCTCGGGCTGAAGCTTTCTTT. Protein: CSVEWQPRAEAFF. The chain uses TRBV29-1 and TRBJ1-1; unclear D gene. Germline V gene sequence: CDR1 SQVTM, CDR2 ANQGSEA. V was trimmed by 2 bases and J by 6 bases, leaving 13 bases between them. The CDR3 sequence is 13 residues long. The full variable domain, in which reference TRBV29-1 and TRBJ1-1 provide the parts outside the CDR3, is SAVISQKPSRDICQRGTSLTIQCQVDSQVTMMFWYRQQPGQSLTLIATANQGSEATYESGFVIDKFPISRPNLTFSTLTVSNMSPEDSSIYLCSVEWQPRAEAFFGQGTRLTVV.

The rearrangement links TRBV5-1 to TRBJ2-2; the D gene is possibly TRBD2 (6 bases). V shed 2 bases and J shed 2 bases, with 13 bases lying between them. Germline V CDR1 and CDR2: SGHRS, YFSETQ. The CDR3 has 16 residues. This chain's CDR3 is CASSFTGTPNTGELFF. CDR3 bases: TGCGCCAGCAGCTTCACCGGGACTCCTAACACCGGGGAGCTGTTTTTT. Combining the CDR3 with reference TRBV5-1 and TRBJ2-2 gives the whole variable domain KAGVTQTPRYLIKTRGQQVTLSCSPISGHRSVSWYQQTPGQGLQFLFEYFSETQRNKGNFPGRFSGRQFSNSRSEMNVSTLELGDSALYLCASSFTGTPNTGELFFGEGSRLTVL.

The chain uses TRBV28 and TRBJ1-3; D is unresolved. The CDR3 is 13 amino acids. V was pared by 8 bases and J by 2 bases, with 10 bases between. Germline assignment: CDR1 MDHEN and CDR2 SYDVKM. CDR3 amino acids: CASSRSTGNTIYF. The CDR3 DNA is TGTGCCAGCTCCAGATCCACTGGAAACACCATATATTTT.

The chain uses TRBV24-1 and TRBJ1-2; weak D call: TRBD1 (5 bases). CDR1 and CDR2 from the germline V gene are KGHDR and SFDVKD. The CDR3 runs 15 residues. Trimming left V 5 bases short and J 0 bases short, with 12 bases between. The CDR3 reads CATSGGPQANYGYTF. The CDR3, as DNA: TGTGCCACCAGTGGGGGCCCCCAAGCTAACTATGGCTACACCTTC.

The chain combines TRBV19 with TRBJ2-3; tentatively, D is TRBD1 (5 bases). There are 14 residues in the CDR3. The germline gives CDR1 LNHDA, CDR2 SQIVND (reference sequence). Trimming pared 8 bases from V and 1 base from J, leaving 13 bases between. The CDR3 here is CASWSLQGTDTQYF. In nucleotides, the CDR3 is TGTGCCAGTTGGAGCCTACAGGGCACAGATACGCAGTATTTT.

V is TRBV18 and J is TRBJ1-4; no clear D gene. CDR1 and CDR2 from the germline V gene are KGHSH and LQKENI. The CDR3 has 17 amino acids. The ends were cut back, 2 bases at V and 5 bases at J, with 18 bases in the middle. The CDR3 loop reads CASSPNFIGRMNEKLFF. Written as DNA, the CDR3 is TGTGCCAGCTCACCAAATTTTATTGGCAGAATGAATGAAAAACTGTTTTTT.

The V call is TRBV5-1, the J call TRBJ1-6, with a possible D match to TRBD1 (5 bases). The CDR3 is 14 amino acids. V lost 4 bases and J lost 7, with 12 bases in between. Germline values: CDR1 SGHRS, CDR2 YFSETQ. The CDR3 DNA reads TGCGCCAGCAGCCCGGGACCGGGGAATTCACCCCTCCACTTT. Translating it yields CASSPGPGNSPLHF. Full variable domain (outside the CDR3, taken from reference TRBV5-1 and TRBJ1-6): KAGVTQTPRYLIKTRGQQVTLSCSPISGHRSVSWYQQTPGQGLQFLFEYFSETQRNKGNFPGRFSGRQFSNSRSEMNVSTLELGDSALYLCASSPGPGNSPLHFGNGTRLTVT.

This clone was observed a single time. The V gene is TRBV13, the J gene TRBJ2-7, with 11 bases fitting TRBD2. CDR1 is PRHDT and CDR2 is FYEKMQ in the germline V gene (reference sequence). The V and J ends lost 0 bases and 3 bases, in that order; junction bases with no gene match: 4. CDR3 length equals 16 residues. CDR3 sequence (DNA): TGTGCCAGCAGCTTAGGCGGGGGGACTAGCGGCTACGAGCAGTACTTC. Encoded protein: CASSLGGGTSGYEQYF.

V and J are TRBV27 and TRBJ1-6; 7 nucleotides agree with TRBD1. Germline V gives CDR1 MNHEY, CDR2 SMNVEV (reference sequence). This CDR3 spans 14 amino acids. Trimming cost V 2 bases and J 10 bases; bases outside gene matches: 5. CDR3 nucleotide sequence: TGTGCCAGCAGTTTAAAGGGGGCAGGGTCACCCCTCCACTTT. The encoded protein is CASSLKGAGSPLHF.

This chain joins TRBV7-6 and TRBJ1-2; no clear D. Trimming removed 5 bases at V and 5 bases at J, with 12 bases between. This CDR3 spans 13 amino acids. CDR1 SGHVS and CDR2 FNYEAQ come from the germline V gene. The CDR3 protein is CASSQSGFYGYTF. In DNA, the CDR3 is TGTGCCAGCAGCCAGAGCGGATTTTATGGCTACACCTTC.

The chain couples TRBV5-1 to TRBJ2-1; 12 positions match TRBD2. V dropped 5 bases and J dropped 4; count of bases not matched to a gene: 4. The CDR3 has 15 residues. Germline CDR1 is SGHRS and CDR2 is YFSETQ. The CDR3 DNA reads as TGCGCCAGCAGTTCGGGACTAGCGGGTTACAATGAGCAGTTCTTC. This sequence encodes CASSSGLAGYNEQFF. The whole variable domain, filled in from reference TRBV5-1 and TRBJ2-1, reads KAGVTQTPRYLIKTRGQQVTLSCSPISGHRSVSWYQQTPGQGLQFLFEYFSETQRNKGNFPGRFSGRQFSNSRSEMNVSTLELGDSALYLCASSSGLAGYNEQFFGPGTRLTVL.

The table lists this clone with a count of one. The chain links TRBV5-1 to TRBJ2-2; D is ambiguous. CDR1 SGHRS and CDR2 YFSETQ come from the germline V gene. CDR3 length: 14 amino acids. V was pared by 4 bases and J by 0 bases, with 7 bases between. The CDR3 sequence: CASSEPANTGELFF. The CDR3 coding sequence is TGCGCCAGCAGCGAACCCGCGAACACCGGGGAGCTGTTTTTT.

The rearrangement links TRBV19 to TRBJ2-7; possibly TRBD2 for D (5 bases). The germline V and J ends were trimmed by 6 bases and 3 bases, with 15 bases remaining between them. This CDR3 is 14 amino acids long. Germline lookup yields CDR1 LNHDA and CDR2 SQIVND (reference sequence). CDR3 amino acids: CASSPPPGNYEQYF. The CDR3, as DNA: TGTGCCAGTAGCCCTCCTCCCGGGAACTACGAGCAGTACTTC. The whole variable domain, filled in from reference TRBV19 and TRBJ2-7, reads DGGITQSPKYLFRKEGQNVTLSCEQNLNHDAMYWYRQDPGQGLRLIYYSQIVNDFQKGDIAEGYSVSREKKESFPLTVTSAQKNPTAFYLCASSPPPGNYEQYFGPGTRLTVT.

This CDR3 is CASSPNPNQPQHF. CDR3 coding DNA: TGTGCCAGCAGTCCAAATCCCAATCAGCCCCAGCATTTT. V is TRBV12-3 or TRBV12-4 and J is TRBJ1-5; D is ambiguous. Trimming took 5 bases from V and 3 from J, leaving 8 bases between them. The CDR3 extends over 13 amino acids.

This clone was recorded a few times. CDR3 coding DNA: TGCAGCGTGGGATTGGTGGGAGGGCAAGAGACCCAGTACTTC. It is translated as CSVGLVGGQETQYF. V usage is TRBV29-1 and J usage is TRBJ2-5, with TRBD2 matching over 7 bases. The germline V gene has CDR1 SQVTM and CDR2 ANQGSEA. V lost 6 bases to trimming and J lost 2 bases; unmatched junction nucleotides: 9. The CDR3 loop spans 14 amino acids.